The 18 T cell receptor beta chains below come from one sample, sequenced in a study of OX40 agonist ivuxolimab in advanced cancers. The repertoire was sequenced with immunoSEQ multiplex PCR; TCRdb's copy has only in-frame clones and lacks some. Among around 75,000 clones listed, 70% to 90% were seen once. Here the sequenced sample was CD4+ or CD8+ T cells sorted from blood, taken in a trial of the OX40 agonist ivuxolimab. These receptors all stem from an adult with an advanced solid tumor such as melanoma, head and neck, liver or kidney cancer.

V gene TRBV4-3 combines with J gene TRBJ2-1; 10 nucleotides line up with TRBD2. CDR1 and CDR2 (germline): LGHNA, YSLEER. V lost 4 bases, J lost 6 bases, and 9 bases stayed unmatched. The CDR3 runs to 16 residues. CDR3 coding DNA: TGCGCCAGCAGCCTCCAATGGAGCGGGGGGGCCAATGAGCAGTTCTTC. It is translated as CASSLQWSGGANEQFF.

The V call is TRBV5-4, the J call TRBJ1-1, with TRBD1 as a possible D gene (5 bases). The CDR3 extends over 14 amino acids. Trimming shortened V by 5 bases and J by 2 bases, and 13 bases separated the two germline ends. The V gene's germline CDR1 is SGHNT and CDR2 YYREEE (reference sequence). CDR3 DNA sequence: TGTGCCAGCAGGCGGGAAGGGGCAAACACTGAAGCTTTCTTT. It specifies CASRREGANTEAFF. Drawing the rest from reference TRBV5-4 and TRBJ1-1, the complete variable domain is ETGVTQSPTHLIKTRGQQVTLRCSSQSGHNTVSWYQQALGQGPQFIFQYYREEENGRGNFPPRFSGLQFPNYSSELNVNALELDDSALYLCASRREGANTEAFFGQGTRLTVV.

The chain has TRBV7-3 and TRBJ2-3; TRBD2 matches at 8 bases. V shed 2 bases, J shed 0 bases, and the junction held 4 bases outside the gene matches. Germline CDR1 reads SGHTA; CDR2 reads FQGTGA. This CDR3 is 16 amino acids long. The CDR3 is CASSLGSGASTDTQYF. DNA for the CDR3: TGTGCCAGCAGCTTAGGTAGCGGGGCTAGCACAGATACGCAGTATTTT.

The genes are TRBV5-4 and TRBJ2-2, with 8 nucleotides matching TRBD2. This CDR3 contains 15 residues. The V and J ends lost 0 bases and 3 bases, in that order; junction bases with no gene match: 1. From germline, CDR1 is SGHNT and CDR2 YYREEE (reference sequence). The CDR3 spells CASSLAGGYTGELFF. The CDR3 DNA sequence: TGTGCCAGCAGCTTGGCGGGAGGGTACACCGGGGAGCTGTTTTTT.

This sequence joins TRBV6-5 and TRBJ1-1; D remains ambiguous. The germline gives CDR1 MNHEY, CDR2 SVGAGI. This CDR3 comprises 14 residues. Trimming pared 2 bases from V and 2 bases from J, leaving 9 bases between. The CDR3 coding sequence is TGTGCCAGCAGTTACGACCTATCTAACACTGAAGCTTTCTTT. This encodes CASSYDLSNTEAFF.

The rearrangement uses TRBV10-3 and TRBJ2-3, with 9 nucleotides matching TRBD2. Germline CDR1 and CDR2: ENHRY and SYGVKD. With 9 bases clipped from V and 7 bases from J, the junction kept 14 bases outside the gene matches. The CDR3 contains 15 residues. CDR3 coding DNA: TGTGCCATACGAGGGGGGCTAGCGGGACTATATACGCAGTATTTT. Its protein product is CAIRGGLAGLYTQYF.

J is TRBJ2-2 and V is TRBV28; D is ambiguous. This CDR3 has 14 residues. Per germline, CDR1 MDHEN and CDR2 SYDVKM. Trimming removed 10 bases from V and 4 bases from J, with 16 bases in between. CDR3 sequence (DNA): TGTGCCACCCGAAGAGGCGGCGGCACCGGGGAGCTGTTTTTT. Translating gives CATRRGGGTGELFF.

The rearrangement joins TRBV11-2 to TRBJ2-3, with TRBD2 matching over 8 bases. V lost 4 bases and J lost 2; bases outside the gene matches: 8. This CDR3 has 16 residues. The germline CDR1 and CDR2 sequences are SGHAT and FQNNGV. CDR3 in amino acids: CASSSQRELVTDTQYF. The CDR3 region has the DNA TGTGCCAGCAGCTCCCAGCGGGAGCTGGTCACAGATACGCAGTATTTT.

This chain links TRBV5-4 with TRBJ1-1, with a weak D call TRBD1 (6 bases). The CDR3 covers 14 residues. Trimming left V 3 bases short and J 4 bases short, with 13 bases between. Germline V gene lookup returns CDR1 SGHNT and CDR2 YYREEE (reference sequence). CDR3 amino acids: CASSYNRAGTEAFF. The CDR3 DNA sequence: TGTGCCAGCAGCTATAACAGGGCCGGCACTGAAGCTTTCTTT.

This chain links TRBV18 with TRBJ2-3; D uncertain. Germline CDR1 reads KGHSH; CDR2 reads LQKENI. Trimming took 0 bases from V and 6 from J, leaving 7 bases between them. The CDR3 length is 13 residues. The CDR3 loop reads CASSPPPRDTQYF. The CDR3 nucleotides are TGTGCCAGCTCACCACCCCCGAGGGATACGCAGTATTTT. Variable domain in full (rest from reference TRBV18 and TRBJ2-3): NAGVMQNPRHLVRRRGQEARLRCSPMKGHSHVYWYRQLPEEGLKFMVYLQKENIIDESGMPKERFSAEFPKEGPSILRIQQVVRGDSAAYFCASSPPPRDTQYFGPGTRLTVL.

J is TRBJ1-1 and V is TRBV9; D is uncertain. The CDR3 is 15 amino acids. V was pared by 0 bases and J by 2 bases, with 11 bases between. Germline V lookup: CDR1 SGDLS, CDR2 YYNGEE. CDR3 DNA: TGTGCCAGCAGCGTAGGAGGAGGAAGTAACACTGAAGCTTTCTTT. It codes for CASSVGGGSNTEAFF.

V is TRBV19 and J is TRBJ1-1; D call uncertain. CDR3 length: 13 residues. V lost 6 bases and J 6 bases, leaving 14 bases between the germline ends. Germline V gene data show CDR1 as LNHDA and CDR2 as SQIVND (reference sequence). The CDR3 is CASRLIPVAEAFF. The DNA for the CDR3 is TGTGCCAGTAGGTTAATCCCTGTTGCTGAAGCTTTCTTT.

V and J are TRBV2 and TRBJ2-1; maybe TRBD2 (5 bases). V lost 6 bases to trimming and J lost 9 bases, with 12 bases between them. This CDR3 has 12 amino acids. Germline-derived CDR1 and CDR2 are SNHLY and FYNNEI. The CDR3 spells CASRADAGEQFF. The CDR3 nucleotides are TGTGCCAGCAGGGCGGACGCGGGTGAGCAGTTCTTC.

CDR3 nucleotide sequence: TGTGCCAGCAGTTTATATGACCGCACCCAAGCTTTCTTT. Amino acids: CASSLYDRTQAFF. V is TRBV27 and J is TRBJ1-1; D uncertain. The CDR3 length is 13 residues. From germline, CDR1 is MNHEY and CDR2 SMNVEV (reference sequence). Trimming removed 1 base from V and 9 bases from J, with 12 bases in between.

The chain is built from TRBV7-6 and TRBJ2-5; D remains unclear. Germline loops: CDR1 SGHVS, CDR2 FNYEAQ. V lost 5 bases and J lost 3, with 4 bases in between. This CDR3 contains 11 residues. CDR3 loop: CASSIEETQYF. CDR3 in DNA: TGTGCCAGCAGCATCGAAGAGACCCAGTACTTC.

This clone was counted a single time. This chain links TRBV7-2 with TRBJ2-1; D might be TRBD1 (7 bases). CDR3 length: 13 residues. Germline V lookup: CDR1 SGHTA, CDR2 FQGNSA. The V end was cut by 5 bases, the J end by 8 bases, with 13 bases between. The CDR3 coding sequence is TGTGCCAGCAGCCAGGGGGGTTGGGATGAGCAGTTCTTC. It codes for CASSQGGWDEQFF.

This sequence joins TRBV11-2 and TRBJ1-2, with TRBD1 matching over 8 bases. This CDR3 has 14 residues. Germline V gene lookup returns CDR1 SGHAT and CDR2 FQNNGV. V shed 4 bases and J 4 bases; nucleotides not matched to a gene: 5. CDR3 in DNA: TGTGCCAGCAGCTCAGGACAGGGAAGCTATGGCTACACCTTC. Translated: CASSSGQGSYGYTF.

The V gene is TRBV18, the J gene TRBJ2-1, with 10 nucleotides matching TRBD1. This CDR3 is built from 14 residues. Losses at the gene ends were 3 bases for V and 8 bases for J; bases not matched to a gene: 4. Germline V lookup: CDR1 KGHSH, CDR2 LQKENI. The CDR3 spells CASSPPDRGYEQFF. Written as DNA, the CDR3 is TGTGCCAGCTCACCTCCGGACAGGGGGTATGAGCAGTTCTTC. Full variable domain (outside the CDR3, taken from reference TRBV18 and TRBJ2-1): NAGVMQNPRHLVRRRGQEARLRCSPMKGHSHVYWYRQLPEEGLKFMVYLQKENIIDESGMPKERFSAEFPKEGPSILRIQQVVRGDSAAYFCASSPPDRGYEQFFGPGTRLTVL.